This is a list of T cell receptor beta chains from one sample in a study of blood T cell repertoires in COVID-19. The table came from immunoSEQ multiplex PCR; TCRdb's copy has only in-frame clones and leaves some out. The data contain some 300,000 clones, 75% to 90% of them seen just once; the ten biggest clones take up 13%. Input material: peripheral blood. These receptors came from a woman aged 70 to 79 with COVID-19, enrolled during active disease. Both conserved end residues are part of each CDR3. The D gene is left open where the match is weak. Size values are once, few and many counts, or a class for expanded clones, and some rows have none.

J gene	D gene	clone size	V gene	CDR3 protein	CDR3 DNA
TRBJ2-5	TRBD2	NA	TRBV3-1/TRBV3-2	CASSQVTGGQETQYF	TGTGCCAGCAGCCAAGTTACGGGAGGCCAAGAGACCCAGTACTTC
TRBJ2-1	NA	NA	TRBV25-1	CASSAYNEQFF	TGTGCCAGCAGTGCGTACAATGAGCAGTTCTTC
TRBJ1-1	TRBD1	NA	TRBV12-5	CASGLFRGQDTEAFF	TGTGCTAGTGGTTTGTTCAGGGGGCAGGACACTGAAGCTTTCTTT
TRBJ2-3	TRBD2	NA	TRBV14	CASSRGRAGASTDTQYF	TGTGCCAGCAGCCGGGGAAGAGCGGGGGCCTCCACAGATACGCAGTATTTT
TRBJ1-4	TRBD1	NA	TRBV18	CASSPRTGGDEKLFF	TGTGCCAGCTCCCCACGGACAGGGGGCGACGAAAAACTGTTTTTT
TRBJ2-2	TRBD1	few	TRBV4-3	CASSQEIPRTGINTGELFF	TGCGCCAGCAGCCAAGAAATTCCTAGGACAGGGATAAACACCGGGGAGCTGTTTTTT
TRBJ1-2	TRBD1	NA	TRBV10-3	CAISSTAPGQGDGYTF	TGTGCCATCAGCTCCACTGCGCCGGGACAGGGAGATGGCTACACCTTC
TRBJ2-7	TRBD2	NA	TRBV6-5	CASSDGLAVEEEQYF	TGTGCCAGCAGCGATGGACTAGCGGTCGAGGAGGAGCAGTACTTC
TRBJ2-1	NA	NA	TRBV21-1	CASSGTGRREQFF	TGTGCCAGCAGTGGGACAGGGAGGAGGGAGCAGTTCTTC
TRBJ1-6	TRBD1	NA	TRBV4-3	CASSTGQGANSPLHF	TGCGCCAGCAGCACGGGACAGGGGGCCAATTCACCCCTCCACTTT
TRBJ2-2	TRBD2	once	TRBV28	CASSLRAGGNTGELFF	TGTGCCAGCAGTTTACGGGCGGGGGGCAACACCGGGGAGCTGTTTTTT
TRBJ1-1	NA	NA	TRBV2	CASSKPPGNTEAFF	TGTGCCAGCAGTAAGCCCCCGGGGAACACTGAAGCTTTCTTT
TRBJ2-3	TRBD2	NA	TRBV5-4	CASSTAGTSGGSTDTQYF	TGTGCCAGCAGCACAGCCGGGACTAGCGGGGGAAGCACAGATACGCAGTATTTT
TRBJ2-3	TRBD1	NA	TRBV4-1	CASSDQQGARDTQYF	TGCGCCAGCAGCGATCAACAGGGGGCGAGAGATACGCAGTATTTT
TRBJ2-7	TRBD2	NA	TRBV7-6	CASSLEASGIYEQYF	TGTGCCAGCAGCTTAGAGGCTAGCGGGATCTACGAGCAGTACTTC
TRBJ2-1	TRBD2	once	TRBV2	CASSGIGLAAYNEQFF	TGTGCCAGCAGTGGGATCGGACTAGCGGCCTACAATGAGCAGTTCTTC
TRBJ1-1	TRBD1	NA	TRBV25-1	CASIPRGAGTEAFF	TGTGCCAGCATTCCCAGGGGGGCTGGCACTGAAGCTTTCTTT
TRBJ2-7	NA	many	TRBV5-6	CASSLRGGFSYEQYF	TGTGCCAGCAGCTTGAGAGGCGGGTTCTCCTACGAGCAGTACTTC
TRBJ2-7	TRBD1	NA	TRBV27	CASSPSPVGQGGRF	TGTGCCAGCAGTCCTAGCCCTGTGGGACAGGGAGGGAGGTTC
TRBJ2-3	NA	NA	TRBV7-2	CASSPPALALMVQYF	TGTGCCAGCAGCCCCCCTGCCCTAGCGCTGATGGTGCAGTATTTT
TRBJ2-1	TRBD2	NA	TRBV18	CASSPPSGGNNEQFF	TGTGCCAGCTCACCACCGTCCGGGGGGAACAATGAGCAGTTCTTC
TRBJ2-7	TRBD2	NA	TRBV3-1/TRBV3-2	CASSPPTSAEQYF	TGTGCCAGCAGCCCGCCTACTAGCGCCGAGCAGTACTTC
TRBJ2-7	NA	NA	TRBV27	CASSLSAADSYEQYF	TGTGCCAGCAGTTTAAGTGCGGCGGACTCCTACGAGCAGTACTTC
TRBJ1-2	TRBD1	NA	TRBV7-2	CASSQGQGQGYTF	TGTGCCAGCAGCCAAGGACAGGGACAAGGCTACACCTTC
TRBJ1-5	TRBD1	NA	TRBV19	CASSLTGGLSPQHF	TGTGCCAGTAGTCTTACAGGGGGGTTATCGCCCCAGCATTTT
TRBJ2-4	TRBD2	once	TRBV19	CASTVSGGEYGNIQYF	TGTGCCAGTACCGTTAGCGGGGGGGAATATGGAAACATTCAGTACTTC
TRBJ2-1	TRBD1	NA	TRBV7-8	CASSSSDRSYNEQFF	TGTGCCAGCAGCTCCTCGGACAGGTCCTACAATGAGCAGTTCTTC
TRBJ1-4	NA	NA	TRBV6-2/TRBV6-3	CASSYSQGREKLFF	TGTGCCAGCAGTTACTCACAGGGAAGAGAAAAACTGTTTTTT
TRBJ1-1	NA	NA	TRBV21-1	CASSKEPRHGNTEAFF	TGTGCCAGCAGCAAAGAACCCCGACACGGGAACACTGAAGCTTTCTTT
TRBJ1-2	TRBD1	NA	TRBV6-5	CASSRTGGTSYGYTF	TGTGCCAGCAGTCGGACAGGGGGAACGAGCTATGGCTACACCTTC
TRBJ2-7	TRBD2	NA	TRBV29-1	CSVLAGPSYEQYF	TGCAGCGTTCTAGCGGGGCCATCCTACGAGCAGTACTTC
TRBJ1-4	NA	NA	TRBV18	CASSPTSNEKLFF	TGTGCCAGCTCACCAACGAGTAATGAAAAACTGTTTTTT
TRBJ2-5	TRBD2	NA	TRBV10-3	CATRFSGEQETQYF	TGTGCCACGCGATTTAGCGGGGAGCAAGAGACCCAGTACTTC
TRBJ2-7	TRBD1	NA	TRBV5-1	CASSWDRSSYEQYF	TGCGCCAGCAGCTGGGACAGGAGCTCCTACGAGCAGTACTTC
TRBJ2-5	TRBD1	NA	TRBV9	CASSVGQGWETQYF	TGTGCCAGCAGCGTGGGACAGGGTTGGGAGACCCAGTACTTC
TRBJ2-5	NA	NA	TRBV6-2/TRBV6-3	CASSYNGGETQYF	TGTGCCAGCAGTTACAACGGGGGAGAGACCCAGTACTTC
TRBJ1-2	NA	NA	TRBV25-1	CASSYTDTTIYGYTF	TGTGCCAGCAGCTATACCGACACGACGATTTATGGCTACACCTTC
TRBJ2-7	TRBD2	NA	TRBV4-1	CASSQPGLASYEQYF	TGCGCCAGCAGCCAACCGGGACTAGCCTCCTACGAGCAGTACTTC
TRBJ2-1	TRBD1	NA	TRBV6-5	CASSPVGQNYNEQFF	TGTGCCAGCAGCCCGGTGGGACAGAACTACAATGAGCAGTTCTTC
TRBJ1-2	TRBD1	NA	TRBV5-1	CASRNGTGGYGYTF	TGCGCCAGCAGAAACGGGACAGGAGGATATGGCTACACCTTC
TRBJ1-1	TRBD1	NA	TRBV18	CASSPMFQSGTGVGAFF	TGTGCCAGCTCACCCATGTTTCAGTCCGGGACAGGGGTTGGAGCTTTCTTT
TRBJ2-3	TRBD2	NA	TRBV24-1	CATSDGVAGGLTDTQYF	TGTGCCACCAGTGATGGGGTAGCGGGGGGCCTCACAGATACGCAGTATTTT
TRBJ2-3	NA	NA	TRBV6-5	CASTWGGTDTQYF	TGTGCCAGCACCTGGGGGGGCACAGATACGCAGTATTTT
TRBJ1-2	NA	NA	TRBV2	CASSEARQTRNYGYTF	TGTGCCAGCAGTGAAGCGCGACAGACAAGAAACTATGGCTACACCTTC
TRBJ2-3	TRBD2	NA	TRBV5-4	CASSRTGGREDTQYF	TGTGCCAGCAGCCGGACGGGGGGGCGCGAAGATACGCAGTATTTT
TRBJ1-2	NA	NA	TRBV27	CASSLSGDSYGYTF	TGTGCCAGCAGTTTATCCGGAGATAGCTATGGCTACACCTTC
TRBJ1-3	NA	NA	TRBV27	CASSFGRLGQPIYF	TGTGCCAGCAGTTTTGGTCGGCTAGGACAGCCCATATATTTT
TRBJ1-6	TRBD1	NA	TRBV3-1/TRBV3-2	CASSQDRTGGYSPLHF	TGTGCCAGCAGCCAAGATCGGACAGGGGGGTATTCACCCCTCCACTTT
TRBJ1-1	NA	NA	TRBV7-2	CASSLITGMNTEAFF	TGTGCCAGCAGCTTAATCACAGGGATGAACACTGAAGCTTTCTTT